What follows are 3 T cell receptor beta chains derived from one specimen sequenced in a study of CD8+ T cells in alopecia areata. RNA, once extracted, was reverse transcribed into cDNA for use as the sequencing template. Only in-frame clones appear in the TCRdb table, and some are missing; sequencing was by immunoSEQ multiplex PCR. The data contain 110,000 or so clones, 35% to 40% of them seen just once; the ten biggest clones take up approximately 3.3%. Sequenced material: CD4+ T cells sorted from blood. The receptors come from a human donor with alopecia areata.

V and J are TRBV29-1 and TRBJ1-2; D not resolved. V was clipped by 4 bases and J by 8 bases, with 8 bases between them. This CDR3 has 10 residues. Germline V lookup: CDR1 SQVTM, CDR2 ANQGSEA. The CDR3, as DNA: TGCAGCGTTGGACCTAGGGGCTACACCTTC. Protein: CSVGPRGYTF.

This clone showed up just a few times. The V and J genes are TRBV5-1 and TRBJ2-6; D tentatively fits TRBD1 or TRBD2 (5 bases each). Trimming left V 4 bases short and J 0 bases short, with 8 bases between. Looked up from germline, CDR1 is SGHRS and CDR2 is YFSETQ. The CDR3 totals 15 residues. In DNA form, the CDR3 reads TGCGCCAGCAGCGCAGGGAGCTCTGGGGCCAACGTCCTGACTTTC. Translated: CASSAGSSGANVLTF.

This clone was detected only a few times. J is TRBJ1-1 and V is TRBV29-1; weak D call: TRBD1 (5 bases). Trimming cost V 6 bases and J 0 bases, with 14 bases left between them. Germline assignment: CDR1 SQVTM and CDR2 ANQGSEA. The CDR3 is 14 residues long. CDR3 DNA sequence: TGCAGCGTGCAATCTCAGGGAATGAACACTGAAGCTTTCTTT. Its protein is CSVQSQGMNTEAFF.